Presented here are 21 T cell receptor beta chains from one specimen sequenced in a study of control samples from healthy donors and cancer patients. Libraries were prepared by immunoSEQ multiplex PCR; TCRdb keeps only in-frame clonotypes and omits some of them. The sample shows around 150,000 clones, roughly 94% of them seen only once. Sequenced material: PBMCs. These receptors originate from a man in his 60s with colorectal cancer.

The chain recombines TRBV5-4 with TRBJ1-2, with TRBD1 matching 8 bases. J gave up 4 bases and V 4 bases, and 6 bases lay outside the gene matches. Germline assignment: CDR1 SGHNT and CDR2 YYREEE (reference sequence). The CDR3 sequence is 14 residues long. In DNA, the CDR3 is TGTGCCAGCAGCGTGACAGGGGAGGTCTATGGCTACACCTTC. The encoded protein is CASSVTGEVYGYTF.

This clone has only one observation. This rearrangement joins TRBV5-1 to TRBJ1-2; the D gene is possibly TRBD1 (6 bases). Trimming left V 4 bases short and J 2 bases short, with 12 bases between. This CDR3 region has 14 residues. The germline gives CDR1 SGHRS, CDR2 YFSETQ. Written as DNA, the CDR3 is TGCGCCAGCAGCCCGGGACAAAGAAACTATGGCTACACCTTC. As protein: CASSPGQRNYGYTF.

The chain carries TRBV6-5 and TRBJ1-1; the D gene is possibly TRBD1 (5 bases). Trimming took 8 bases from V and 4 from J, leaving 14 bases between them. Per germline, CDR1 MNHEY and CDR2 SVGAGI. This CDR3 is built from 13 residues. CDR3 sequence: CASRLAGGTEAFF. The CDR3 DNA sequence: TGTGCCAGCCGCCTTGCCGGGGGCACTGAAGCTTTCTTT.

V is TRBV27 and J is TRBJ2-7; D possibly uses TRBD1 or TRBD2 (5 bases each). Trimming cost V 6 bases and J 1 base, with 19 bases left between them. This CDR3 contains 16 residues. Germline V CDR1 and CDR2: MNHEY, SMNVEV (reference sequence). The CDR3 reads CASRPLGDKGSYEQYF. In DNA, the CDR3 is TGTGCCAGCAGGCCCCTGGGGGATAAGGGTTCCTACGAGCAGTACTTC.

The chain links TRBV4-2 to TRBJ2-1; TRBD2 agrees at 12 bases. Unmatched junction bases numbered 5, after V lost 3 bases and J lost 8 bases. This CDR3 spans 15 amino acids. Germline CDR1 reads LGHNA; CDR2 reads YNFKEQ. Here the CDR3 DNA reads TGTGCCAGCAGCCAGCTAGCGGGGGGGCTCGATGAGCAGTTCTTC. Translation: CASSQLAGGLDEQFF.

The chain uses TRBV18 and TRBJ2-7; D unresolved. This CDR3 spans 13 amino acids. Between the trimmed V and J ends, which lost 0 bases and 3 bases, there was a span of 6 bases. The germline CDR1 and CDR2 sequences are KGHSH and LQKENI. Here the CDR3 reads CASSPPMGYEQYF. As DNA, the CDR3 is TGTGCCAGCTCACCACCGATGGGCTACGAGCAGTACTTC. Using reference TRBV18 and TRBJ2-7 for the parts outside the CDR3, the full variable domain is NAGVMQNPRHLVRRRGQEARLRCSPMKGHSHVYWYRQLPEEGLKFMVYLQKENIIDESGMPKERFSAEFPKEGPSILRIQQVVRGDSAAYFCASSPPMGYEQYFGPGTRLTVT.

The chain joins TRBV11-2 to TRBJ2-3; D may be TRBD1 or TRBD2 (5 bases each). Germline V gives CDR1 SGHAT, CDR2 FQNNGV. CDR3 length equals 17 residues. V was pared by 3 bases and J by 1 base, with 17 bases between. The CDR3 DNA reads TGTGCCAGCAGCTTCCCCGCGAAAGGGACGGGCACAGATACGCAGTATTTT. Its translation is CASSFPAKGTGTDTQYF.

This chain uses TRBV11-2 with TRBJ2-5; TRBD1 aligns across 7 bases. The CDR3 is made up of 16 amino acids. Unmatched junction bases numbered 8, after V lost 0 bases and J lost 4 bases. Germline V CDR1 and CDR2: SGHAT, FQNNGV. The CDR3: CASSLEAPGGRETQYF. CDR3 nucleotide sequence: TGTGCCAGCAGCTTAGAAGCCCCAGGGGGAAGAGAGACCCAGTACTTC. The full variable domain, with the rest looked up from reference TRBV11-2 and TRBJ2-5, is EAGVAQSPRYKIIEKRQSVAFWCNPISGHATLYWYQQILGQGPKLLIQFQNNGVVDDSQLPKDRFSAERLKGVDSTLKIQPAKLEDSAVYLCASSLEAPGGRETQYFGPGTRLLVL.

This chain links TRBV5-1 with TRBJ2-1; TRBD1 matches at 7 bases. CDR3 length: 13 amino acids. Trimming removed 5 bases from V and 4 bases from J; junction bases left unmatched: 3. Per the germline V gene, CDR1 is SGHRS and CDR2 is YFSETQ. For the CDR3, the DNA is TGCGCCAGCAGAGAGGGACAGTACAATGAGCAGTTCTTC. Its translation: CASREGQYNEQFF.

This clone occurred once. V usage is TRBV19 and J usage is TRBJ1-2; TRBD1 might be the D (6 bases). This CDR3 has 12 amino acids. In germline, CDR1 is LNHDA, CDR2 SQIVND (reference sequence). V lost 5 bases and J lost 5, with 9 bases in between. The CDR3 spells CASSEGGYGYTF. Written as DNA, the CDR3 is TGTGCCAGTAGTGAGGGGGGATATGGCTACACCTTC.

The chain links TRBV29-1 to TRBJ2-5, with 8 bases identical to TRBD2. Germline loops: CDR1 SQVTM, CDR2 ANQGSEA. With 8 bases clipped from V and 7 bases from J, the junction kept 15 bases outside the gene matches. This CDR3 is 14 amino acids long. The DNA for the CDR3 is TGCAGCTCTCCCGGACTAGCCCTAGATGGGACCCAGTACTTC. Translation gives CSSPGLALDGTQYF. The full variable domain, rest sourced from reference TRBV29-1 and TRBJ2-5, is SAVISQKPSRDICQRGTSLTIQCQVDSQVTMMFWYRQQPGQSLTLIATANQGSEATYESGFVIDKFPISRPNLTFSTLTVSNMSPEDSSIYLCSSPGLALDGTQYFGPGTRLLVL.

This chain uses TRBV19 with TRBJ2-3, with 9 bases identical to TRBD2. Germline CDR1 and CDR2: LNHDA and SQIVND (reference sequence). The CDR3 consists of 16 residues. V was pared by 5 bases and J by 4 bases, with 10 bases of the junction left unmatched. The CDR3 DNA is TGTGCCAGTAGTCCCTACTCCAGCGGGGGGTCAGATACGCAGTATTTT. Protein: CASSPYSSGGSDTQYF. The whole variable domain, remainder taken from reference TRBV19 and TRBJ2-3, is DGGITQSPKYLFRKEGQNVTLSCEQNLNHDAMYWYRQDPGQGLRLIYYSQIVNDFQKGDIAEGYSVSREKKESFPLTVTSAQKNPTAFYLCASSPYSSGGSDTQYFGPGTRLTVL.

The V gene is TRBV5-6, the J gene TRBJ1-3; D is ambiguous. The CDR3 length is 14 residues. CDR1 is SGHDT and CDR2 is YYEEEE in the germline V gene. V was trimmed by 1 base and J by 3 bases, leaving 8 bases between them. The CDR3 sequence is CASSLYGVGNTIYF. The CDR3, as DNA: TGTGCCAGCAGCTTGTACGGGGTTGGAAACACCATATATTTT. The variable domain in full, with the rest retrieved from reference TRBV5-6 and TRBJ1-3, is DAGVTQSPTHLIKTRGQQVTLRCSPKSGHDTVSWYQQALGQGPQFIFQYYEEEERQRGNFPDRFSGHQFPNYSSELNVNALLLGDSALYLCASSLYGVGNTIYFGEGSWLTVV.

In DNA, the CDR3 is TGCAGCGTTGAACTTCCAGGGGGCGTCCCTTATGGCTACACCTTC. It is translated as CSVELPGGVPYGYTF. The genes are TRBV29-1 and TRBJ1-2, with TRBD1 identical over 8 bases. Per germline, CDR1 SQVTM and CDR2 ANQGSEA. The CDR3 length is 15 residues. V dropped 2 bases and J dropped 5; count of bases not matched to a gene: 10.

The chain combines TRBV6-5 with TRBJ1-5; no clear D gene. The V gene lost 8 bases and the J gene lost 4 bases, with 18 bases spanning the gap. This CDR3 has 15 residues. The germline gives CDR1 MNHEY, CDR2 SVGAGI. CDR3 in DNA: TGTGCCAGCGAGGCCAGAGTAAATGGGAATCAGCCCCAGCATTTT. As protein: CASEARVNGNQPQHF.

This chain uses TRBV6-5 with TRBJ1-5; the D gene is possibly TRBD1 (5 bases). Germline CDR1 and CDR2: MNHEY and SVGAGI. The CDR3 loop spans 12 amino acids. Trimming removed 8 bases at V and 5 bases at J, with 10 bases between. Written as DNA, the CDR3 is TGTGCCAGCCTCCGGGGGGATCAGCCCCAGCATTTT. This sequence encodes CASLRGDQPQHF.

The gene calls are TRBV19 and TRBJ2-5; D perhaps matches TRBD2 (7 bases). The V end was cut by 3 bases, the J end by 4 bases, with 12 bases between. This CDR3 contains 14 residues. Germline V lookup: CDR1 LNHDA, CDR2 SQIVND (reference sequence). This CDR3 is CASSITGGRETQYF. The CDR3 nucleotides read TGTGCCAGTAGTATCACGGGGGGCCGAGAGACCCAGTACTTC. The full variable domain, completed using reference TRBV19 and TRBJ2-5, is DGGITQSPKYLFRKEGQNVTLSCEQNLNHDAMYWYRQDPGQGLRLIYYSQIVNDFQKGDIAEGYSVSREKKESFPLTVTSAQKNPTAFYLCASSITGGRETQYFGPGTRLLVL.

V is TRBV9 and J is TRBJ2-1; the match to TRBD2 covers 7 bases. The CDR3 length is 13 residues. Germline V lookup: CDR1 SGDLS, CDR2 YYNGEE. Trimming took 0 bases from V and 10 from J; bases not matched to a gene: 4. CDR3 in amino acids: CASSVGLAREQFF. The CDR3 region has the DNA TGTGCCAGCAGCGTAGGACTAGCAAGGGAGCAGTTCTTC.

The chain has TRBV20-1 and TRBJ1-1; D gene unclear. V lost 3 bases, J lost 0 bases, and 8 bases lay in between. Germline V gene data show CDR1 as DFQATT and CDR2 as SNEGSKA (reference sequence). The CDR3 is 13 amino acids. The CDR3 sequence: CSASRGVNTEAFF. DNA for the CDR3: TGCAGTGCTAGTCGCGGGGTGAACACTGAAGCTTTCTTT.

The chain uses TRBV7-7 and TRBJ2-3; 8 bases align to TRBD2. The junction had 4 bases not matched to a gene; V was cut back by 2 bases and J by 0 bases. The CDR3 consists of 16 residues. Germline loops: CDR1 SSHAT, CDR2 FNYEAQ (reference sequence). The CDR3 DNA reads TGTGCCAGCAGCTTAAGCACTAGCGGTAGCACAGATACGCAGTATTTT. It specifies CASSLSTSGSTDTQYF.

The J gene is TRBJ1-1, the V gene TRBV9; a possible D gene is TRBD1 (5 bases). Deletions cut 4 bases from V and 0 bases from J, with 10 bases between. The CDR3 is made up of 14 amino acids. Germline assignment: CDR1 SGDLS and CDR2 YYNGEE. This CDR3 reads CASSPQGVNTEAFF. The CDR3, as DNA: TGTGCCAGCAGCCCTCAAGGGGTGAACACTGAAGCTTTCTTT.